The 10 T cell receptor beta chains below were found in one sample sequenced in a study of blood T cell repertoires in COVID-19. Generated by immunoSEQ multiplex PCR, the TCRdb table keeps only in-frame clones and is missing some. The table has about 200,000 clones, around 89% seen once. The sample was peripheral blood. All receptors derive from a man aged 40-55 years with active or convalescent COVID-19.

The chain is built from TRBV4-2 and TRBJ1-1, with D possibly matching TRBD1 (6 bases). CDR1 and CDR2 from the germline V gene are LGHNA and YNFKEQ. The CDR3 is 14 amino acids. The V gene lost 0 bases and the J gene lost 8 bases, with 13 bases spanning the gap. The chain's CDR3 is CASSQDRGRGEAFF. Written as DNA, the CDR3 is TGTGCCAGCAGCCAAGATCGGGGCAGGGGAGAAGCTTTCTTT.

This rearrangement joins TRBV5-1 to TRBJ2-3; TRBD2 agrees at 11 bases. The CDR3 covers 15 residues. The V segment lost 6 bases and the J segment 2 bases; nucleotides outside the gene matches: 5. The germline CDR1 and CDR2 sequences are SGHRS and YFSETQ. CDR3 residues: CASILAGASTDTQYF. Here the CDR3 DNA reads TGCGCCAGCATACTAGCGGGGGCTTCCACAGATACGCAGTATTTT. The complete variable domain, with remaining parts taken from reference TRBV5-1 and TRBJ2-3, reads KAGVTQTPRYLIKTRGQQVTLSCSPISGHRSVSWYQQTPGQGLQFLFEYFSETQRNKGNFPGRFSGRQFSNSRSEMNVSTLELGDSALYLCASILAGASTDTQYFGPGTRLTVL.

On this clone: This may be a read error, as it is one base from a much larger clone. This same CDR3 is encoded by further DNA sequences in the sample. The chain recombines TRBV15 with TRBJ2-7; TRBD1 agrees at 9 bases. The V segment lost 0 bases and the J segment 4 bases; nucleotides outside the gene matches: 1. The CDR3 is made up of 14 amino acids. The germline V gene encodes CDR1 LNHNV and CDR2 YYDKDF (reference sequence). This chain's CDR3 is CATSREGQGYEQYF. Here the CDR3 DNA reads TGTGCCACCAGCAGAGAGGGACAGGGTTACGAGCAGTACTTC.

This rearrangement joins TRBV3-1 (or the pseudogene TRBV3-2) to TRBJ1-3; TRBD1 is a possible D gene (5 bases). The V end was cut by 4 bases, the J end by 4 bases, with 14 bases between. The germline V gene encodes CDR1 LGHDT and CDR2 YNNKEL (reference sequence). This CDR3 has 15 amino acids. The CDR3, as DNA: TGTGCCAGCAGCCCGTGGGGGGTCGGAGGAAACACCATATATTTT. Protein sequence: CASSPWGVGGNTIYF.

J is TRBJ1-5 and V is TRBV19; D is uncertain. Trimming left V 1 base short and J 0 bases short, with 7 bases between. Germline-derived CDR1 and CDR2 are LNHDA and SQIVND (reference sequence). This CDR3 is 15 amino acids long. The CDR3 spells CASSIVADSNQPQHF. CDR3 coding DNA: TGTGCCAGTAGTATAGTTGCGGATAGCAATCAGCCCCAGCATTTT.

This clone was recorded once. The chain links TRBV11-2 to TRBJ2-1; TRBD1 matches 9 bases. The germline V gene encodes CDR1 SGHAT and CDR2 FQNNGV. V lost 0 bases to trimming and J lost 3 bases; unmatched junction nucleotides: 15. The CDR3 runs to 20 residues. The CDR3 DNA is TGTGCCAGCAGCTTAGAACCTCCGGGACAGGGTTTCGGTTACTACAATGAGCAGTTCTTC. Translating gives CASSLEPPGQGFGYYNEQFF.

The chain carries TRBV30 and TRBJ1-1; weak D call: TRBD1 (6 bases). V dropped 3 bases and J dropped 1 base, with 9 bases sitting between them. This CDR3 comprises 13 residues. Germline values: CDR1 GTSNPN, CDR2 SVGIG (reference sequence). The DNA of the CDR3 is TGTGCCTGGAGGGGACAATCGAACACTGAAGCTTTCTTT. Its protein is CAWRGQSNTEAFF.

Only one count was recorded for this clone. This CDR3 is CASSAKGRTEAFF. The CDR3, as DNA: TGTGCCAGCAGTGCTAAGGGGAGGACTGAAGCTTTCTTT. The chain joins TRBV25-1 to TRBJ1-1; TRBD1 is a possible D gene (5 bases). This CDR3 is built from 13 residues. CDR1 and CDR2 (germline): MGHDK, SYGVNS. The germline V and J ends were trimmed by 4 bases and 5 bases, with 11 bases remaining between them.

The chain uses TRBV5-6 and TRBJ2-7; D is unresolved. Trimming took off 0 bases at V and 0 bases at J, with 7 bases between the two ends. The germline gives CDR1 SGHDT, CDR2 YYEEEE. The CDR3 is made up of 14 amino acids. The CDR3 loop reads CASSLGGVSYEQYF. DNA of the CDR3: TGTGCCAGCAGCTTGGGTGGAGTCTCCTACGAGCAGTACTTC.

This clone was counted once. This rearrangement joins TRBV5-5 to TRBJ1-2; 9 nucleotides match TRBD1. CDR3 length equals 14 residues. V gave up 2 bases and J gave up 7 bases; unmatched junction bases: 6. Germline V gene sequence: CDR1 SGHKS, CDR2 YYEKEE (reference sequence). CDR3: CASSLVQGAGGYTF. Written as DNA, the CDR3 is TGTGCCAGCAGCTTAGTACAGGGGGCGGGTGGCTACACCTTC.